These 24 T cell receptor beta chains share one sample of origin, sequenced in a study of metastatic and nonmetastatic thyroid tumors. Thyroid surgery was preceded by no treatment in any patient. TCRdb reanalyzed the PCR reads via MiXCR. Among roughly 63,000 clones, around 15% were seen once, and the ten largest hold roughly a tenth. The sample comprised blood. These receptors all stem from a male donor with papillary thyroid cancer or a benign thyroid nodule (not recorded which). Some clones in this sample may be carry-over from other donors' samples.

This clone was counted only a few times. The rearrangement uses TRBV6-2 or TRBV6-3 and TRBJ2-2, with D perhaps TRBD1 or TRBD2 (5 bases each). V gave up 2 bases and J gave up 6 bases, with 13 bases separating them. The CDR3 contains 15 residues. From germline, CDR1 is MNHEY and CDR2 SVGEGT. The CDR3 region has the DNA TGTGCCAGCAGTTACGGGACCTCCTGGGCCGGGGAGCTGTTTTTT. Its translation: CASSYGTSWAGELFF.

This clone has a count of ten or more. The genes are TRBV11-2 and TRBJ2-5; 8 nucleotides agree with TRBD2. There are 15 residues in the CDR3. The trim removed 2 bases at V and 4 bases at J, leaving 6 bases unmatched. Germline values: CDR1 SGHAT, CDR2 FQNNGV. In DNA, the CDR3 is TGTGCCAGCAGCTTAATGGATCTAGCGGGAGAGACCCAGTACTTC. Translation: CASSLMDLAGETQYF.

This clone has only one observation. The rearrangement joins TRBV30 to TRBJ2-7; D is undetermined. Germline V CDR1 and CDR2: GTSNPN, SVGIG (reference sequence). CDR3 length equals 14 residues. V lost 0 bases and J 2 bases, leaving 11 bases between the germline ends. CDR3: CAWSVNLLPYEQYF. The CDR3 nucleotides read TGTGCCTGGAGTGTAAACCTTTTACCCTACGAGCAGTACTTC.

A remark on this clone: Possible read error: a much larger clone is one base away. This chain joins TRBV20-1 and TRBJ2-5; possibly TRBD2 for D (5 bases). Germline CDR1 is DFQATT and CDR2 is SNEGSKA (reference sequence). The CDR3 totals 14 residues. The CDR3 loop is CSANDGGPQETKYF. The DNA for the CDR3 is TGCAGTGCTAACGACGGAGGACCGCAAGAGACCAAGTACTTC.

The rearrangement uses TRBV28 and TRBJ1-1; D is ambiguous. Trimming stripped 5 bases from V and 11 bases from J, with 15 bases between. CDR3 length: 12 residues. Germline CDR1 and CDR2: MDHEN and SYDVKM. The CDR3 DNA sequence: TGTGCCAGCAGTACCATAGGGAGGCATGCTTTCTTT. Translating it yields CASSTIGRHAFF.

This clone was recorded at least ten times. The gene calls are TRBV20-1 and TRBJ2-1, with no clear D. Trimming cost V 5 bases and J 8 bases, with 7 bases left between them. Germline V CDR1 and CDR2: DFQATT, SNEGSKA (reference sequence). CDR3 length: 10 residues. CDR3 in amino acids: CSAYPYEQFF. CDR3 DNA: TGCAGTGCTTACCCTTATGAGCAGTTCTTC.

The CDR3, as DNA: TGTGCCAGCAGTGAAGCCCTAATCACAGATACGCAGTATTTT. Residues: CASSEALITDTQYF. This sequence joins TRBV2 and TRBJ2-3; D uncertain. The germline V gene has CDR1 SNHLY and CDR2 FYNNEI. Between the trimmed V and J ends, which lost 0 bases and 2 bases, there was a span of 6 bases. The CDR3 is made up of 14 amino acids.

The chain has TRBV28 and TRBJ1-5; D might be TRBD1 (5 bases). CDR3 size: 15 residues. V lost 3 bases to trimming and J lost 4 bases, with 13 bases between them. CDR1 MDHEN and CDR2 SYDVKM come from the germline V gene. The CDR3 is CASSFSDTGNQPQHF. CDR3 coding DNA: TGTGCCAGCAGTTTTTCGGACACGGGTAATCAGCCCCAGCATTTT.

This clone was counted ten times or more. The V call is TRBV6-1, the J call TRBJ1-5; D is undetermined. Per germline, CDR1 MNHNS and CDR2 SASEGT. Trimming took off 6 bases at V and 3 bases at J, with 6 bases between the two ends. The CDR3 is 12 amino acids. The CDR3 DNA follows: TGTGCCAGCAGCTCCAACAATCAGCCCCAGCATTTT. Protein: CASSSNNQPQHF.

This clone appeared many times. V is TRBV20-1 and J is TRBJ2-2, with D possibly matching TRBD1 (5 bases). The CDR3 covers 15 residues. Trimming stripped 0 bases from V and 5 bases from J, with 13 bases between. CDR1 and CDR2 (germline): DFQATT, SNEGSKA (reference sequence). The CDR3 is CSARDLIGETGELFF. DNA for the CDR3: TGCAGTGCTAGAGATCTAATAGGGGAAACCGGGGAGCTGTTTTTT.

This clone was detected ten times or more. The chain carries TRBV9 and TRBJ2-1; D may correspond to TRBD1 or TRBD2 (5 bases each). Trimming took off 4 bases at V and 4 bases at J, with 12 bases between the two ends. The CDR3 extends over 14 amino acids. The germline CDR1 and CDR2 sequences are SGDLS and YYNGEE. CDR3 nucleotide sequence: TGTGCCAGCAGCCCGGGACGGCCTTACAATGAGCAGTTCTTC. It is translated as CASSPGRPYNEQFF.

The chain is built from TRBV25-1 and TRBJ2-1; D possibly corresponds to TRBD2 (6 bases). The V end lost 7 bases, the J end lost 4 bases, and 23 bases lay between the germline ends. CDR3 length: 17 residues. Per the germline V gene, CDR1 is MGHDK and CDR2 is SYGVNS. The CDR3 nucleotides are TGTGCCAGCATTGATTCGTGGACTACCGGACTGTACAATGAGCAGTTCTTC. Residues: CASIDSWTTGLYNEQFF.

The chain uses TRBV6-2 or TRBV6-3 and TRBJ2-7, with a weak D call TRBD1 (6 bases). Germline V gives CDR1 MNHEY, CDR2 SVGEGT. The V gene lost 2 bases and the J gene lost 13 bases, with 12 bases spanning the gap. The CDR3 spans 11 residues. CDR3 nucleotides: TGTGCCAGCAGTTACCGGACAGCCTTCTACTTC. Translation gives CASSYRTAFYF.

The sample holds many counts of this clone. CDR3 nucleotides: TGTGCCAGTAGTATAGGGAGGGTGGGCAATCAGCCCCAGCATTTT. Protein sequence: CASSIGRVGNQPQHF. The gene calls are TRBV19 and TRBJ1-5; D gene unclear. Germline loops: CDR1 LNHDA, CDR2 SQIVND (reference sequence). The V and J ends lost 1 base and 2 bases respectively, with 9 bases between them. The CDR3 spans 15 residues.

This clone came up many times. The chain employs TRBV12-3 or TRBV12-4 and TRBJ2-5; 9 bases agree with TRBD2. V gave up 3 bases and J gave up 3 bases; unmatched junction bases: 5. This CDR3 is built from 15 residues. The CDR3: CASSFSAGGKETQYF. The DNA of the CDR3 is TGTGCCAGCAGTTTTTCAGCGGGAGGTAAAGAGACCCAGTACTTC.

This clone was seen ten or more times. The chain uses TRBV6-2 or TRBV6-3 and TRBJ2-1; D call uncertain. The CDR3 totals 16 residues. CDR1 and CDR2 from the germline V gene are MNHEY and SVGEGT. The V gene lost 1 base and the J gene lost 3 bases, with 13 bases spanning the gap. The DNA of the CDR3 is TGTGCCAGCAGTTACTTACGAGCTTACCACTACAATGAGCAGTTCTTC. Amino acid sequence: CASSYLRAYHYNEQFF.

In its sample, this clone was seen many times. The V call is TRBV20-1, the J call TRBJ2-4; tentatively, D is TRBD1 or TRBD2 (6 bases each). This CDR3 spans 13 amino acids. Looked up from germline, CDR1 is DFQATT and CDR2 is SNEGSKA (reference sequence). The V and J ends lost 2 bases and 6 bases respectively, with 11 bases between them. The DNA for the CDR3 is TGCAGTGCTAGATGGGGGGCCGGAAACATTCAGTACTTC. Protein product: CSARWGAGNIQYF.

The chain joins TRBV9 to TRBJ2-2, with 11 nucleotides matching TRBD1. The CDR3 loop spans 17 amino acids. Germline trimming cut 3 bases from V and 7 bases from J; bases unmatched to any gene: 11. CDR1 SGDLS and CDR2 YYNGEE come from the germline V gene. Here the CDR3 DNA reads TGTGCCAGCAGCGAACCGAGAGGACAGGGGGCGGTCGGGGAGCTGTTTTTT. This encodes CASSEPRGQGAVGELFF.

This clone was detected ten times or more. The chain is built from TRBV29-1 and TRBJ1-2; D not certain. Germline V lookup: CDR1 SQVTM, CDR2 ANQGSEA. V lost 4 bases to trimming and J lost 2 bases, with 8 bases between them. This CDR3 contains 12 residues. CDR3 bases: TGCAGCGTTGTAAAGGGAAACTATGGCTACACCTTC. As protein: CSVVKGNYGYTF.

This clone showed up many times. V and J are TRBV6-4 and TRBJ2-1; TRBD1 matches 10 bases. The junction had 4 bases not matched to a gene; V was cut back by 5 bases and J by 3 bases. CDR1 is MRHNA and CDR2 is SNTAGT in the germline V gene. This CDR3 has 15 residues. The CDR3 DNA sequence: TGTGCCAGCAGTCCCGGACAGGGGGACTACAATGAGCAGTTCTTC. It specifies CASSPGQGDYNEQFF.

This clone showed up many times. The chain carries TRBV9 and TRBJ1-3; 7 nucleotides match TRBD1. CDR1 SGDLS and CDR2 YYNGEE come from the germline V gene. There are 15 residues in the CDR3. After removal of 4 bases from V and 0 bases from J, the junction contained 4 bases not matched to a gene. As DNA, the CDR3 is TGTGCCAGCAGCCCACAGGGGTTCTCTGGAAACACCATATATTTT. Amino acid sequence: CASSPQGFSGNTIYF.

This clone was counted ten times or more. The DNA of the CDR3 is TGTGCCTGGAGGGCCTCTAGCGGCTTAACCGAGCAGTTCTTC. It codes for CAWRASSGLTEQFF. The chain recombines TRBV30 with TRBJ2-1; 7 nucleotides line up with TRBD2. Germline trimming cut 3 bases from V and 10 bases from J; bases unmatched to any gene: 12. Germline values: CDR1 GTSNPN, CDR2 SVGIG (reference sequence). The CDR3 runs 14 residues.

This clone occurred many times. The gene calls are TRBV20-1 and TRBJ2-5; D is undetermined. Germline V gives CDR1 DFQATT, CDR2 SNEGSKA (reference sequence). V was shortened by 1 base and J by 5 bases, with 17 bases between the two germline ends. This CDR3 region has 15 residues. In DNA form, the CDR3 reads TGCAGTGCTAGAGGTAACCTCGGAAGAGAGGAGACCCAGTACTTC. Protein: CSARGNLGREETQYF.

As to this clone: A single base separates this from a much larger clone, so it may be a read error. The same CDR3 arises from other DNA sequences in this sample as well. V gene TRBV5-1 combines with J gene TRBJ2-5; D is possibly TRBD2 (5 bases). The V gene's germline CDR1 is SGHRS and CDR2 YFSETQ. V dropped 0 bases and J dropped 4 bases, with 13 bases sitting between them. This CDR3 region has 15 residues. As DNA, the CDR3 is TGCGCCAGCAGCTTGGGAGGGAACGAGGGAGAGACCCAGTACTTC. Translation gives CASSLGGNEGETQYF.